This TCR beta chain emerged from a study of blood T cell repertoires in COVID-19 (dated by TCRdb to the early 2020s). Notes on the research overall: Recovered participants in ImmuneRACE Cohort 3 were defined as having two consecutive negative NP/OP PCR tests, clearance from a healthcare professional, or resolution of symptoms. The repertoires were released in a freely available public database intended as a resource for research on the immune response to SARS-CoV-2. Subjects who had been exposed to COVID-19, were actively infected with it, or had recovered from it provided the deeply sampled blood TCRbeta repertoires that made up the dataset. Samples covering the acute and convalescent phases of COVID-19 were provided by collaborators in the United States, Italy and Spain. Sample metadata almost always included a de-identified subject ID, COVID-19 status, age in years and sex. The material from the prospective study consisted of cDNA or gDNA derived from T cells, B-cell-depleted T cells, or PBMCs. The samples were drawn from the first 160 participants of the ongoing ImmuneRACE study and from over 950 subjects provided by 6 global collaborators. HLA class I and class II types, where available, came from metadata supplied by the sample provider rather than from assay-based typing. The paper as a whole reports these results and caveats: The quantity of clinical and demographic metadata differed by source and by participant and was supplied without curation.

TCRbeta CDR3 regions were amplified from genomic DNA by means of the immunoSEQ Assay, a bias-controlled multiplex PCR. In the authors' own workflow: Nucleated cell counts per sample were estimated from amplification of reference gene primers within the assay. To quantify the absolute abundance of each unique TCRbeta CDR3 rearrangement, sequence reads were collapsed and filtered. For each sample, productive Simpson clonality was calculated by taking the square root of Simpson's diversity index across productive rearrangements. TCRdb re-hosts the immuneACCESS table, in-frame sequences only. Its copies lack some clones; in the studies checked, an unresolved V gene accounts for under half of them, and the cause for the rest is not known. Clonal size and the V and J genes are those of that table, whereas D and trimming came from the DNA. This sample comprises some 160,000 clones, less than 80% of them detected only once. The leading ten clones occupy around 19% of the sample.

Participants in the prospective study were aged roughly 18 to 100 years, lived in 20 to 25 United States geographic areas, and enrolled through a virtual design. In the prospective study, participants were assigned to cohorts based on the clinical history participants reported in a screening survey and a study questionnaire. Each participant in the prospective study had whole blood, serum and a nasopharyngeal or oropharyngeal swab collected by mobile phlebotomists. Prospective study participants could optionally give additional blood draws and questionnaires over an approximately two-month period. Before DNA extraction, blood samples from the prospective study were shipped at room temperature or frozen. V loses 10 bases, J loses 2 bases, and the germline ends lie 15 bases apart. The germline V gene specifies MDHEN as CDR1 and SYDVKM as CDR2. The CDR3 spans 14 residues, from the cysteine through the phenylalanine. The kept DNA is CDR3 alone, 42 bases in frame from the first base.

A note on this clone: It lacks a known antigen. No much larger clonotype is one base removed from it; base qualities were not supplied.

The clonotype was recovered from a woman in her 70s in a cohort exposed to, infected with or recovered from COVID-19 (not recorded which). The sequenced sample consisted of PBMCs or T cells enriched from blood (not recorded which). Here the chain combines TRBV28 and TRBJ1-5; possibly the D gene is TRBD1, per 6 matching bases. The encoded CDR3 is CATRPGQRNQPQHF. The nucleotide sequence reads TGTGCCACCAGACCTGGACAGCGCAATCAGCCCCAGCATTTT.